The 7 T cell receptor beta chains in this list originate from one sample, sequenced in a study of blood T cells in healthy people across ages. PCR was performed a second time for about 6 to 11 cycles using a sample-barcoded 5' primer and a J-beta primer mix. TCRdb re-analysed the 5' RACE reads in MiXCR, keeping a single row per CDR3 protein. There are 710,000 or so distinct CDR3 sequences in the sample; approximately 31% occur only once, and 15% lies in the top ten. The sequenced material came from blood. These receptors were taken from a woman older than 75 in good health.

This clonotype was detected many times. The rearrangement uses TRBV6-1 and TRBJ2-7; 12 bases map to TRBD2. The trim removed 6 bases at V and 2 bases at J, leaving 17 bases unmatched. Germline CDR1 and CDR2: MNHNS and SASEGT. The CDR3 spans 19 residues. The CDR3 sequence is CASRGTGLAGTFPTYEQYF. As DNA, the CDR3 is TGTGCCAGCAGGGGGACGGGACTAGCGGGTACCTTCCCTACCTACGAGCAGTACTTC.

There are many counts of this clonotype. This rearrangement joins TRBV5-1 to TRBJ2-6, with 7 positions matching TRBD1. Germline V gene sequence: CDR1 SGHRS, CDR2 YFSETQ. CDR3 length equals 17 residues. The V segment lost 4 bases and the J segment 0 bases; nucleotides outside the gene matches: 7. CDR3 sequence reads: CASSTGTAPSGANVLTF. The CDR3 region has the DNA TGCGCCAGCAGCACCGGGACAGCTCCCTCTGGGGCCAACGTCCTGACTTTC. The full variable domain, its missing parts supplied by reference TRBV5-1 and TRBJ2-6, is KAGVTQTPRYLIKTRGQQVTLSCSPISGHRSVSWYQQTPGQGLQFLFEYFSETQRNKGNFPGRFSGRQFSNSRSEMNVSTLELGDSALYLCASSTGTAPSGANVLTFGAGSRLTVL.

The DNA of the CDR3 is TGTGCCAGCAGCTTAGCTACAGGGTTGAACACTGAAGCTTTCTTT. Protein: CASSLATGLNTEAFF. V gene TRBV11-2 combines with J gene TRBJ1-1, with TRBD1 as a possible D gene (6 bases). The V gene's germline CDR1 is SGHAT and CDR2 FQNNGV. With 1 base removed from V and 0 bases from J, the gap between germline ends came to 9 bases. The CDR3 has 15 residues.

This clonotype was detected a few times. J is TRBJ1-1 and V is TRBV7-6, with D tentatively TRBD1 (6 bases). Per germline, CDR1 SGHVS and CDR2 FNYEAQ. The CDR3 runs 14 residues. V lost 2 bases, J lost 5 bases, and 12 bases lay in between. CDR3 sequence: CASSLKGERTEAFF. The CDR3 DNA sequence: TGTGCCAGCAGCTTAAAGGGGGAGCGGACTGAAGCTTTCTTT. Full variable domain (missing parts from reference TRBV7-6 and TRBJ1-1): GAGVSQSPRYKVTKRGQDVALRCDPISGHVSLYWYRQALGQGPEFLTYFNYEAQQDKSGLPNDRFSAERPEGSISTLTIQRTEQRDSAMYRCASSLKGERTEAFFGQGTRLTVV.

This clonotype was recorded many times. V and J are TRBV5-6 and TRBJ2-1; 8 bases agree with TRBD1. The CDR3 covers 17 residues. Trimming at V came to 2 bases and at J to 0 bases, leaving 7 bases not matched to a gene. Germline CDR1 SGHDT, CDR2 YYEEEE. CDR3 DNA sequence: TGTGCCAGCAGCTTAGAGACAGGGGTCGGCTCCTACAATGAGCAGTTCTTC. Translated: CASSLETGVGSYNEQFF.

This clonotype was seen only a few times. This may be a read error: a much more frequent sequence differs by one nucleotide. This chain joins TRBV29-1 and TRBJ2-5; 8 nucleotides align to TRBD1. The germline V gene has CDR1 SQVTM and CDR2 ANQGSEA. V dropped 8 bases and J dropped 11; count of bases not matched to a gene: 13. CDR3 length: 12 residues. CDR3 in DNA: TGCAGCATTAATTCAGGGGGCAATGAGCAGTACTTC. It yields the protein CSINSGGNEQYF.

Points on this clonotype: A much larger clone sits a single nucleotide away, making a read error possible. The V and J genes are TRBV4-1 and TRBJ2-7; 10 nucleotides match TRBD1. Germline V gene sequence: CDR1 MGHRA, CDR2 YSYEKL. The CDR3 length is 16 residues. V lost 0 bases and J lost 7; bases outside the gene matches: 9. Here the CDR3 reads CASSQDGGQGRSEQYF. The DNA for the CDR3 is TGCGCCAGCAGCCAAGATGGGGGACAGGGGCGCAGTGAGCAGTACTTC.